One sample yielded the 9 T cell receptor beta chains listed below, sequenced in a study of cytomegalovirus exposure and HLA in healthy donors. The PCR ran on 60 Vbeta and 13 Jbeta primers. TCRdb's copy holds only in-frame clones and misses some; the assay was immunoSEQ multiplex PCR. In the table there are around 130,000 clones, over 70% of which are singletons. Sequencing was done on a sample of PBMCs. Source of these receptors: a woman aged 40 to 50 in good health and CMV-seronegative.

V and J are TRBV11-3 and TRBJ2-2, with a possible D match to TRBD2 (6 bases). Trimming pared 3 bases from V and 3 bases from J, leaving 14 bases between. The CDR3 loop spans 16 amino acids. Germline CDR1 SGHNT, CDR2 YENEEA. The CDR3 bases are TGTGCCAGCAGCTTTCTCGGGAGTAAGGACACCGGGGAGCTGTTTTTT. It is translated as CASSFLGSKDTGELFF. Using reference TRBV11-3 and TRBJ2-2 for the parts outside the CDR3, the full variable domain is EAGVVQSPRYKIIEKKQPVAFWCNPISGHNTLYWYLQNLGQGPELLIRYENEEAVDDSQLPKDRFSAERLKGVDSTLKIQPAELGDSAVYLCASSFLGSKDTGELFFGEGSRLTVL.

The chain couples TRBV25-1 to TRBJ2-5; D may be TRBD1 (5 bases). Germline V gives CDR1 MGHDK, CDR2 SYGVNS. V was pared by 2 bases and J by 2 bases, with 15 bases between. The CDR3 has 16 residues. The CDR3 reads CASSESPRAPQETQYF. The CDR3 DNA reads TGTGCCAGCAGTGAAAGCCCCAGGGCCCCACAAGAGACCCAGTACTTC.

The chain employs TRBV28 and TRBJ2-7; TRBD2 is a possible D gene (5 bases). V gave up 5 bases and J gave up 6 bases, with 17 bases separating them. The CDR3 consists of 14 residues. Looked up from germline, CDR1 is MDHEN and CDR2 is SYDVKM. CDR3 in amino acids: CASSPSTRAAEQYF. The CDR3 DNA is TGTGCCAGCAGTCCCTCGACGCGGGCCGCCGAGCAGTACTTC.

J is TRBJ2-2 and V is TRBV5-1; D gene uncertain. Trimming pared 3 bases from V and 3 bases from J, leaving 6 bases between. The germline V gene has CDR1 SGHRS and CDR2 YFSETQ. The CDR3 has 13 amino acids. CDR3 nucleotide sequence: TGCGCCAGCAGCTCCGGAGACACCGGGGAGCTGTTTTTT. Translated, it gives CASSSGDTGELFF.

The chain has TRBV28 and TRBJ1-4; D is undetermined. Trimming stripped 8 bases from V and 8 bases from J, with 15 bases between. This CDR3 comprises 13 residues. CDR1 is MDHEN and CDR2 is SYDVKM in the germline V gene. The CDR3 region has the DNA TGTGCCAGCGTCCGGGGTCAGAGGGAAAAACTGTTTTTT. Translated: CASVRGQREKLFF.

This clone occurred a few times. The chain couples TRBV6-5 to TRBJ1-1; TRBD1 agrees at 7 bases. CDR3 length equals 14 residues. CDR1 and CDR2 from the germline V gene are MNHEY and SVGAGI. V gave up 4 bases and J gave up 2 bases; unmatched junction bases: 4. The CDR3 DNA is TGTGCCAGCAGTTTCGGACAGGCCAACACTGAAGCTTTCTTT. Amino acids: CASSFGQANTEAFF.

There are many counts of this clone. The rearrangement links TRBV11-2 to TRBJ1-1; D gene unclear. CDR1 is SGHAT and CDR2 is FQNNGV in the germline V gene. CDR3 length: 15 residues. V lost 2 bases, J lost 1 base, and 11 bases lay in between. The CDR3 DNA is TGTGCCAGCAGCTTAAGCGGTGGAGGGAACACTGAAGCTTTCTTT. This encodes CASSLSGGGNTEAFF.

This clone appeared a few times. The CDR3 region is CASSSPGTVSEAFF. CDR3 sequence (DNA): TGTGCCAGCAGCTCACCCGGGACAGTATCTGAAGCTTTCTTT. The rearrangement links TRBV5-4 to TRBJ1-1; TRBD1 matches at 7 bases. V dropped 3 bases and J dropped 6; count of bases not matched to a gene: 8. The CDR3 runs 14 residues. The germline V gene encodes CDR1 SGHNT and CDR2 YYREEE (reference sequence). Full variable domain (outside the CDR3, taken from reference TRBV5-4 and TRBJ1-1): ETGVTQSPTHLIKTRGQQVTLRCSSQSGHNTVSWYQQALGQGPQFIFQYYREEENGRGNFPPRFSGLQFPNYSSELNVNALELDDSALYLCASSSPGTVSEAFFGQGTRLTVV.

The CDR3 region is CASSLGGDHYNEQFF. CDR3 in DNA: TGTGCCAGCAGTTTAGGGGGGGACCACTACAATGAGCAGTTCTTC. The J gene is TRBJ2-1, the V gene TRBV28; 7 positions match TRBD2. The germline gives CDR1 MDHEN, CDR2 SYDVKM. The CDR3 has 15 residues. J lost 3 bases, V lost 2 bases, and 4 bases had no gene match.